One sample yielded the 21 T cell receptor beta chains listed below, sequenced in a study of cytomegalovirus exposure and HLA in healthy donors. The repertoire was sequenced with immunoSEQ multiplex PCR; TCRdb's copy has only in-frame clones and lacks some. The sample yields 90,000 to 150,000 clones, approximately 87% seen once. The sample consisted of PBMCs. The source of these receptors is a woman aged 18-35 years in good health and CMV-seropositive.

This clone has only one observation. The rearrangement links TRBV5-1 to TRBJ1-2; the D is unclear. Germline-derived CDR1 and CDR2 are SGHRS and YFSETQ. The V end lost 2 bases, the J end lost 6 bases, and 17 bases lay between the germline ends. This CDR3 contains 15 residues. For the CDR3, the DNA is TGCGCCAGCAGCTTCCTCCGGGGTAAGGCGCATGGCTACACCTTC. This encodes CASSFLRGKAHGYTF.

V gene TRBV20-1 combines with J gene TRBJ2-4; D gene uncertain. The germline V and J ends were trimmed by 6 bases and 12 bases, with 12 bases remaining between them. The CDR3 length is 10 residues. Germline loops: CDR1 DFQATT, CDR2 SNEGSKA (reference sequence). The CDR3 DNA follows: TGCAGTGCCGTCATCGGTACTCAGTACTTC. It encodes CSAVIGTQYF.

Only a few counts were recorded for this clone. The chain is built from TRBV5-6 and TRBJ2-7, with 10 positions matching TRBD1. V shed 0 bases and J 2 bases; nucleotides not matched to a gene: 2. The CDR3 totals 15 residues. Germline V gene data show CDR1 as SGHDT and CDR2 as YYEEEE. CDR3 in amino acids: CASSLVGQGAYEQYF. CDR3 in DNA: TGTGCCAGCAGCTTGGTTGGACAGGGGGCCTACGAGCAGTACTTC.

The chain recombines TRBV5-1 with TRBJ1-1, with D maybe TRBD1 (6 bases). The CDR3 contains 16 residues. The germline CDR1 and CDR2 sequences are SGHRS and YFSETQ. V was shortened by 4 bases and J by 4 bases, with 20 bases between the two germline ends. CDR3 residues: CASSARPQGGGTEAFF. Written as DNA, the CDR3 is TGCGCCAGCAGCGCCCGACCACAGGGCGGGGGCACTGAAGCTTTCTTT.

The chain couples TRBV6-1 to TRBJ1-3, with D uncertain. This CDR3 has 14 amino acids. V was trimmed by 4 bases and J by 0 bases, leaving 7 bases between them. Per the germline V gene, CDR1 is MNHNS and CDR2 is SASEGT. The CDR3, as DNA: TGTGCCAGCAGTGCAGATAACTCTGGAAACACCATATATTTT. It translates to CASSADNSGNTIYF.

The chain employs TRBV6-1 and TRBJ1-5; 11 bases are a match to TRBD1. V was pared by 2 bases and J by 7 bases, with 4 bases of the junction left unmatched. Germline V lookup: CDR1 MNHNS, CDR2 SASEGT. The CDR3 contains 15 residues. The CDR3 reads CASSEWGQGDQPQHF. CDR3 nucleotide sequence: TGTGCCAGCAGTGAATGGGGACAGGGGGACCAGCCCCAGCATTTT.

The rearrangement uses TRBV6-5 and TRBJ1-1, with 8 positions matching TRBD1. CDR3 length equals 14 residues. Germline V CDR1 and CDR2: MNHEY, SVGAGI. J lost 5 bases, V lost 6 bases, and 8 bases had no gene match. The CDR3 loop is CASRITGGRTEAFF. CDR3 DNA sequence: TGTGCCAGCAGAATAACAGGGGGGCGGACTGAAGCTTTCTTT.

V usage is TRBV5-1 and J usage is TRBJ2-2, with TRBD1 matching 9 bases. Germline lookup yields CDR1 SGHRS and CDR2 YFSETQ. The CDR3 is 18 amino acids. V was pared by 4 bases and J by 8 bases, with 18 bases of the junction left unmatched. CDR3 amino acids: CASSREKIRDRVPGELFF. The CDR3 bases are TGCGCCAGCAGCAGGGAGAAGATCCGGGACAGGGTACCGGGGGAGCTGTTTTTT.

V usage is TRBV2 and J usage is TRBJ2-2; 10 bases are a match to TRBD2. Germline assignment: CDR1 SNHLY and CDR2 FYNNEI. CDR3 length equals 14 residues. The junction had 7 bases not matched to a gene; V was cut back by 7 bases and J by 8 bases. This chain's CDR3 is CASTPLAGVGELFF. CDR3 coding DNA: TGTGCCAGCACCCCTCTAGCGGGGGTAGGGGAGCTGTTTTTT.

This rearrangement joins TRBV18 to TRBJ1-1, with 7 bases aligning to TRBD1. CDR1 is KGHSH and CDR2 is LQKENI in the germline V gene. V was clipped by 3 bases and J by 1 base; unmatched bases: 14. This CDR3 has 18 amino acids. CDR3 sequence: CASSPTREGAIRNTEAFF. For the CDR3, the DNA is TGTGCCAGCTCACCTACACGGGAGGGGGCCATCAGGAACACTGAAGCTTTCTTT.

This clone was counted between two and nine times. The chain is built from TRBV6-6 and TRBJ2-2; D is unclear. V lost 2 bases, J lost 6 bases, and 4 bases lay in between. This CDR3 region has 12 residues. Germline lookup yields CDR1 MNHNY and CDR2 SVGAGI (reference sequence). The CDR3 region is CASSYQSGELFF. The CDR3 DNA reads TGTGCCAGCAGTTACCAGTCCGGGGAGCTGTTTTTT.

This chain connects TRBV10-3 to TRBJ2-7, with 9 nucleotides matching TRBD2. The CDR3 consists of 15 residues. CDR1 and CDR2 from the germline V gene are ENHRY and SYGVKD. After removal of 6 bases from V and 3 bases from J, the junction contained 9 bases not matched to a gene. In DNA, the CDR3 is TGTGCCATCAGAGAAGTAGCGGGAGTCTTCTACGAGCAGTACTTC. This encodes CAIREVAGVFYEQYF.

The chain employs TRBV7-9 and TRBJ1-5, with D maybe TRBD1 (6 bases). This CDR3 contains 15 residues. Germline V gene lookup returns CDR1 SEHNR and CDR2 FQNEAQ (reference sequence). V was trimmed by 2 bases and J by 4 bases, leaving 12 bases between them. The CDR3 DNA reads as TGTGCCAGCAGCTTATATCAGGGGCGGAATCAGCCCCAGCATTTT. As protein: CASSLYQGRNQPQHF. Looking up the rest from reference TRBV7-9 and TRBJ1-5 gives the full variable domain: DTGVSQNPRHKITKRGQNVTFRCDPISEHNRLYWYRQTLGQGPEFLTYFQNEAQLEKSRLLSDRFSAERPKGSFSTLEIQRTEQGDSAMYLCASSLYQGRNQPQHFGDGTRLSIL.

This rearrangement joins TRBV30 to TRBJ2-3, with 9 bases that match TRBD2. V shed 4 bases, J shed 7 bases, and the junction held 9 bases outside the gene matches. The CDR3 consists of 14 residues. The germline gives CDR1 GTSNPN, CDR2 SVGIG (reference sequence). CDR3 bases: TGTGCCTGGATTAGGCGGGAGGGGGGGTATACGCAGTATTTT. Its translation: CAWIRREGGYTQYF.

This rearrangement joins TRBV2 to TRBJ2-5; maybe TRBD2 (6 bases). The CDR3 length is 15 residues. Trimming stripped 1 base from V and 4 bases from J, with 13 bases between. CDR1 SNHLY and CDR2 FYNNEI come from the germline V gene. The CDR3 DNA is TGTGCCAGCAGTGAAGATCCGACTAGTCCAGAGACCCAGTACTTC. Translated, it gives CASSEDPTSPETQYF.

V gene TRBV5-4 combines with J gene TRBJ2-5; 9 bases fit TRBD2. CDR1 SGHNT and CDR2 YYREEE come from the germline V gene (reference sequence). With 0 bases clipped from V and 2 bases from J, the junction kept 11 bases outside the gene matches. CDR3 length: 18 amino acids. The CDR3: CASSLGVWASGTQETQYF. Here the CDR3 DNA reads TGTGCCAGCAGCTTGGGGGTTTGGGCTAGCGGGACTCAAGAGACCCAGTACTTC.

V is TRBV4-1 and J is TRBJ2-1, with D possibly being TRBD1 (8 bases). Germline V gives CDR1 MGHRA, CDR2 YSYEKL. The V and J ends lost 4 bases and 10 bases respectively, with 23 bases between them. CDR3 length equals 16 residues. The CDR3 is CASSLRPGQGGDEQFF. The CDR3 DNA reads TGCGCCAGCAGCCTCCGACCTGGACAGGGAGGGGACGAGCAGTTCTTC.

V is TRBV7-8 and J is TRBJ1-2; TRBD1 agrees at 7 bases. Germline CDR1 reads SGHVS; CDR2 reads FQNEAQ. Germline trimming cut 5 bases from V and 3 bases from J; bases unmatched to any gene: 12. The CDR3 covers 16 residues. In nucleotides, the CDR3 is TGTGCCAGCAGCCGAGACCCGGGACAGAGCTACTATGGCTACACCTTC. Encoded protein: CASSRDPGQSYYGYTF.

The genes are TRBV6-6 and TRBJ1-4; D is possibly TRBD1 (6 bases). This CDR3 spans 14 amino acids. CDR1 and CDR2 from the germline V gene are MNHNY and SVGAGI (reference sequence). V lost 6 bases and J 5 bases, leaving 13 bases between the germline ends. This CDR3 reads CASRAGGKNEKLFF. In DNA form, the CDR3 reads TGTGCCAGCAGGGCGGGGGGCAAGAATGAAAAACTGTTTTTT.

This clone appeared a few times. The chain couples TRBV27 to TRBJ2-7; D unresolved. This CDR3 spans 15 amino acids. Trimming left V 5 bases short and J 3 bases short, with 17 bases between. Germline V gene data show CDR1 as MNHEY and CDR2 as SMNVEV (reference sequence). The CDR3 here is CASSLKPPVHYEQYF. In DNA, the CDR3 is TGTGCCAGCAGTCTAAAGCCCCCGGTGCACTACGAGCAGTACTTC.

The chain couples TRBV7-9 to TRBJ1-1; D unclear. The germline CDR1 and CDR2 sequences are SEHNR and FQNEAQ (reference sequence). Between the trimmed V and J ends, which lost 3 bases and 11 bases, there was a span of 13 bases. The length of the CDR3 is 12 residues. CDR3 residues: CASSFGEGRAFF. As DNA, the CDR3 is TGTGCCAGCAGCTTTGGGGAGGGCCGTGCTTTCTTT. Filled out from reference TRBV7-9 and TRBJ1-1, the complete variable domain reads DTGVSQNPRHKITKRGQNVTFRCDPISEHNRLYWYRQTLGQGPEFLTYFQNEAQLEKSRLLSDRFSAERPKGSFSTLEIQRTEQGDSAMYLCASSFGEGRAFFGQGTRLTVV.